These 18 T cell receptor beta chains were sequenced from one sample in a study of cytomegalovirus exposure and HLA in healthy donors. The PCR was carried out with 60 Vbeta primers and 13 Jbeta primers. Only in-frame clones appear in the TCRdb table, and some are missing; sequencing was by immunoSEQ multiplex PCR. The sample carries 150,000 to 200,000 clones, around 77% recorded once. The specimen sequenced was PBMCs. These receptors all stem from a woman aged 25 to 39 in good health and CMV-seronegative.

This chain connects TRBV6-6 to TRBJ2-7; 10 bases map to TRBD1. The CDR3 is 14 amino acids. The ends lost 5 bases at V and 5 bases at J; junction bases unmatched: 6. CDR1 and CDR2 (germline): MNHNY, SVGAGI (reference sequence). CDR3 DNA: TGTGCCAGCAGTAACCGGGACAGGGGCCACGAGCAGTACTTC. It codes for CASSNRDRGHEQYF.

The chain uses TRBV6-1 and TRBJ2-1; tentative D call: TRBD1 (6 bases). The germline V gene has CDR1 MNHNS and CDR2 SASEGT. The CDR3 consists of 13 residues. Trimming removed 3 bases at V and 6 bases at J, with 9 bases between. This chain's CDR3 is CASSEWTVNEQFF. In DNA form, the CDR3 reads TGTGCCAGCAGTGAGTGGACAGTCAATGAGCAGTTCTTC.

The DNA of the CDR3 is TGTGCCAGCAGTACATGGGACAGGGGGCTTAATCAGCCCCAGCATTTT. Amino acids: CASSTWDRGLNQPQHF. The chain combines TRBV27 with TRBJ1-5; 12 bases are shared with TRBD1. V dropped 5 bases and J dropped 4; count of bases not matched to a gene: 6. Per the germline V gene, CDR1 is MNHEY and CDR2 is SMNVEV (reference sequence). This CDR3 comprises 16 residues.

This rearrangement joins TRBV5-4 to TRBJ2-5, with TRBD2 identical over 9 bases. Germline assignment: CDR1 SGHNT and CDR2 YYREEE (reference sequence). The ends lost 4 bases at V and 7 bases at J; junction bases unmatched: 8. There are 14 residues in the CDR3. The CDR3 nucleotides are TGTGCCAGCAGCCTCCGACTAGCGGAAAGGACCCAGTACTTC. Its protein product is CASSLRLAERTQYF.

This clone was counted only a few times. This chain joins TRBV10-3 and TRBJ2-5, with TRBD1 matching over 9 bases. The V segment lost 2 bases and the J segment 1 base; nucleotides outside the gene matches: 2. This CDR3 is 15 amino acids long. The germline V gene has CDR1 ENHRY and CDR2 SYGVKD. CDR3 residues: CAISERGQGQETQYF. For the CDR3, the DNA is TGTGCCATCAGTGAGAGGGGACAGGGCCAAGAGACCCAGTACTTC.

The rearrangement joins TRBV30 to TRBJ1-2, with no clear D. The V and J ends lost 3 bases and 5 bases respectively, with 4 bases between them. Germline V gene data show CDR1 as GTSNPN and CDR2 as SVGIG (reference sequence). The CDR3 sequence is 10 residues long. DNA of the CDR3: TGTGCCTGGAGATCTTATGGCTACACCTTC. It is translated as CAWRSYGYTF.

V and J are TRBV21-1 and TRBJ1-1. TRBV21-1 is labeled a pseudogene. CDR3 size: 17 residues. CDR3 loop: CASSKAPRVRVNTEAFF. DNA for the CDR3: TGTGCCAGCAGCAAAGCGCCGAGGGTAAGGGTGAACACTGAAGCTTTCTTT.

The rearrangement links TRBV7-3 to TRBJ2-2; maybe TRBD1 (7 bases). This CDR3 is built from 14 residues. Germline V gives CDR1 SGHTA, CDR2 FQGTGA. V gave up 2 bases and J gave up 7 bases, with 11 bases separating them. CDR3 coding DNA: TGTGCCAGCAGCTTACAGGGGGGACACGGGGAGCTGTTTTTT. As protein: CASSLQGGHGELFF.

CDR3 in amino acids: CASSKGQGGGGSNQPQHF. The CDR3 nucleotides read TGTGCCAGCAGTAAAGGACAGGGGGGAGGCGGGAGCAATCAGCCCCAGCATTTT. The rearrangement links TRBV6-1 to TRBJ1-5; 10 bases map to TRBD1. This CDR3 has 18 amino acids. Germline values: CDR1 MNHNS, CDR2 SASEGT. Germline trimming cut 5 bases from V and 1 base from J; bases unmatched to any gene: 11.

Here the CDR3 reads CASSGWLAGGASYNEQFF. CDR3 in DNA: TGTGCCAGCAGTGGGTGGCTAGCGGGAGGAGCGTCCTACAATGAGCAGTTCTTC. The V call is TRBV27, the J call TRBJ2-1, with TRBD2 matching 11 bases. Looked up from germline, CDR1 is MNHEY and CDR2 is SMNVEV (reference sequence). With 5 bases clipped from V and 1 base from J, the junction kept 10 bases outside the gene matches. The CDR3 is 18 amino acids.

J is TRBJ1-3 and V is TRBV30; D not certain. CDR1 and CDR2 from the germline V gene are GTSNPN and SVGIG (reference sequence). The CDR3 spans 14 residues. Trimming took off 3 bases at V and 0 bases at J, with 9 bases between the two ends. The CDR3 region has the DNA TGTGCCTGGAGAGCCGGTTACTCTGGAAACACCATATATTTT. Translation gives CAWRAGYSGNTIYF.

The chain couples TRBV27 to TRBJ1-2, with 7 bases lining up with TRBD1. The CDR3 has 15 amino acids. Per the germline V gene, CDR1 is MNHEY and CDR2 is SMNVEV (reference sequence). Unmatched junction bases numbered 11, after V lost 6 bases and J lost 4 bases. CDR3 coding DNA: TGTGCCAGCAGACTTACAAAACAGGGGATCTATGGCTACACCTTC. Its protein is CASRLTKQGIYGYTF.

The chain is built from TRBV7-2 and TRBJ2-7; no definite D call. Germline V gene data show CDR1 as SGHTA and CDR2 as FQGNSA. Trimming took 3 bases from V and 2 from J, leaving 11 bases between them. CDR3 length: 14 amino acids. The CDR3 DNA reads as TGTGCCAGCAGCTTGCATAAACAAACCTACGAGCAGTACTTC. Translating it yields CASSLHKQTYEQYF.

V is TRBV19 and J is TRBJ2-5; the match to TRBD1 covers 7 bases. V shed 5 bases, J shed 2 bases, and the junction held 5 bases outside the gene matches. CDR1 is LNHDA and CDR2 is SQIVND in the germline V gene (reference sequence). The CDR3 is made up of 14 amino acids. This chain's CDR3 is CASSRQGFQETQYF. DNA for the CDR3: TGTGCCAGTAGTCGACAGGGCTTTCAAGAGACCCAGTACTTC.

This clone occurred a few times. The rearrangement uses TRBV19 and TRBJ1-6, with TRBD1 identical over 7 bases. The V gene end was trimmed by 6 bases and the J gene end by 7 bases; junction bases not matched to a gene: 9. Germline CDR1 LNHDA, CDR2 SQIVND (reference sequence). The CDR3 extends over 15 amino acids. The CDR3 here is CASSLTRDRNSPLHF. In DNA form, the CDR3 reads TGTGCCAGTAGCCTGACTCGGGACAGAAATTCACCCCTCCACTTT.

The gene calls are TRBV29-1 and TRBJ2-5, with D unclear. The CDR3 is 12 amino acids. Looked up from germline, CDR1 is SQVTM and CDR2 is ANQGSEA. Trimming stripped 4 bases from V and 0 bases from J, with 6 bases between. CDR3 DNA: TGCAGCGTTGCGGGTCACCAAGAGACCCAGTACTTC. It codes for CSVAGHQETQYF.

The chain combines TRBV27 with TRBJ1-6, with TRBD1 identical over 7 bases. The CDR3 extends over 14 amino acids. Trimming cost V 6 bases and J 6 bases; bases outside gene matches: 5. Germline assignment: CDR1 MNHEY and CDR2 SMNVEV (reference sequence). Here the CDR3 reads CASRATGSNSPLHF. The CDR3 nucleotides read TGTGCCAGCAGAGCGACAGGGTCTAATTCACCCCTCCACTTT.

This sequence joins TRBV2 and TRBJ2-5; D unclear. The CDR3 runs to 11 residues. V lost 0 bases, J lost 11 bases, and 7 bases lay in between. CDR1 is SNHLY, CDR2 FYNNEI, per germline. The CDR3 sequence: CASSEALEQYF. Here the CDR3 DNA reads TGTGCCAGCAGTGAAGCGCTGGAGCAGTACTTC. Complete variable domain (other parts from reference TRBV2 and TRBJ2-5): EPEVTQTPSHQVTQMGQEVILRCVPISNHLYFYWYRQILGQKVEFLVSFYNNEISEKSEIFDDQFSVERPDGSNFTLKIRSTKLEDSAMYFCASSEALEQYFGPGTRLLVL.